The 32 T cell receptor beta chains below were found in one sample sequenced in a study of tumor-infiltrating lymphocytes in primary liver carcinoma. From 20-30 mg of unsorted bulk tissue, DNA and RNA were co-extracted together. With around 490 ng total RNA as template and a constant-region primer, TCR beta cDNA was made. Modified slightly, ARM-PCR produced TCR beta libraries over three nested multiplex PCR rounds. Use of TRBV1-TRBV30 forward primers with a C-beta reverse primer characterized the first two PCR rounds, which lasted about 10 cycles each. One entry per CDR3 protein results from TCRdb running MiXCR on the multiplex PCR reads. This table holds around 190,000 distinct CDR3 sequences, just under 85% found once. Sequencing was carried out using tumor tissue from primary liver carcinoma. Receptor source: a man in his forties with primary liver carcinoma and hepatitis B virus infection.

This clonotype occurred many times. The chain employs TRBV29-1 and TRBJ2-5; TRBD1 matches at 10 bases. Germline assignment: CDR1 SQVTM and CDR2 ANQGSEA. J lost 4 bases, V lost 8 bases, and 4 bases had no gene match. The CDR3 extends over 12 amino acids. The CDR3, as DNA: TGCAGCTTGTGGGACAGGGGAGAGACCCAGTACTTC. It codes for CSLWDRGETQYF.

Turning to this clonotype: The junction differs from germline at one of its ends, possibly a read error. The gene calls are TRBV11-2 and TRBJ1-3; tentative D call: TRBD1 (5 bases). Germline values: CDR1 SGHAT, CDR2 FQNNGV. The CDR3 runs 16 residues. The CDR3: CASNLLQVAGGNTIYF. CDR3 DNA: TGTGCCAGCAACTTACTACAGGTGGCGGGCGGAAACACCATATATTTT.

CDR3 bases: TGCAGTCTTGATGATGGGACGTCCCAAGAGACCCAGTACTTC. This sequence encodes CSLDDGTSQETQYF. The V call is TRBV29-1, the J call TRBJ2-5; either TRBD1 or TRBD2 may supply D (5 bases each). This CDR3 spans 14 amino acids. Germline V lookup: CDR1 SQVTM, CDR2 ANQGSEA.

About this clonotype: A much larger clone differs by one base, so this may be a read error. The rearrangement uses TRBV30 and TRBJ2-7; D ambiguous. Germline V gene data show CDR1 as GTSNPN and CDR2 as SVGIG (reference sequence). CDR3 length equals 15 residues. CDR3 DNA sequence: TGTGTCTGGAGTGCAAACATGATCTCCTCCTACGAGCAGTACTTC. This codes for CVWSANMISSYEQYF. Complete variable domain (other parts from reference TRBV30 and TRBJ2-7): SQTIHQWPATLVQPVGSPLSLECTVEGTSNPNLYWYRQAAGRGLQLLFYSVGIGQISSEVPQNLSASRPQDRQFILSSKKLLLSDSGFYLCVWSANMISSYEQYFGPGTRLTVT.

The J gene is TRBJ1-2, the V gene TRBV12-3 or TRBV12-4; 11 bases match TRBD1. The CDR3 sequence is 14 residues long. The CDR3 DNA follows: TGTGCTAGCTCACGGACAGGGGGCTATAATGGCTACACCTTC. It is translated as CASSRTGGYNGYTF.

The V call is TRBV6-1, the J call TRBJ2-5; D is possibly TRBD2 (6 bases). CDR1 is MNHNS, CDR2 SASEGT, per germline. The CDR3 has 13 amino acids. The CDR3 protein is CVSSDGGRGTQYF. The CDR3 region has the DNA TGTGTCAGTAGTGACGGGGGACGAGGGACCCAGTACTTC.

This clonotype appeared a single time. This chain joins TRBV11-2 and TRBJ2-7; D may be TRBD2 (5 bases). The CDR3 spans 15 residues. From germline, CDR1 is SGHAT and CDR2 FQNNGV. V lost 4 bases and J lost 6, with 19 bases in between. CDR3 loop: CASSSLEGASLEQYF. The CDR3 nucleotides read TGTGCCAGCAGCTCGTTAGAGGGAGCGAGTCTCGAGCAGTACTTC.

A remark on this clonotype: The CDR3 does not close with the conserved phenylalanine or tryptophan, likely indicating a read error. V and J are TRBV20-1 and TRBJ1-4, with TRBD1 as a possible D gene (6 bases). The germline gives CDR1 DFQATT, CDR2 SNEGSKA (reference sequence). CDR3 length: 15 residues. CDR3 amino acids: CNASNPGATNEKLFI. The CDR3 DNA reads TGCAATGCTAGCAACCCAGGGGCAACGAATGAAAAACTGTTTATT.

About this clonotype: This may stem from a read error, because a much larger clone lies one nucleotide away. The chain couples TRBV2 to TRBJ2-3; 8 bases are shared with TRBD2. Trimming cost V 9 bases and J 1 base; bases outside gene matches: 12. This CDR3 has 16 residues. From germline, CDR1 is SNHLY and CDR2 FYNNEI. CDR3 sequence reads: CARRAAHGRGTDTQYF. CDR3 nucleotide sequence: TGTGCCAGAAGGGCGGCACACGGGAGGGGCACAGATACGCAGTATTTT. Full variable domain (remainder filled in from reference TRBV2 and TRBJ2-3): EPEVTQTPSHQVTQMGQEVILRCVPISNHLYFYWYRQILGQKVEFLVSFYNNEISEKSEIFDDQFSVERPDGSNFTLKIRSTKLEDSAMYFCARRAAHGRGTDTQYFGPGTRLTVL.

The V gene is TRBV28, the J gene TRBJ2-4; 11 positions agree with TRBD2. J gave up 0 bases and V 6 bases, and 7 bases lay outside the gene matches. The CDR3 contains 17 residues. The germline V gene encodes CDR1 MDHEN and CDR2 SYDVKM. The CDR3 is CASSRTTSGVAKNIQYF. DNA for the CDR3: TGTGCCAGCAGCCGTACGACTAGCGGGGTAGCCAAAAACATTCAGTACTTC.

As concerns this clonotype: The junction shows a germline mismatch at one end, possibly a read error. The chain has TRBV5-6 and TRBJ2-2; possibly TRBD1 for D (5 bases). This CDR3 comprises 16 residues. CDR1 and CDR2 from the germline V gene are SGHDT and YYEEEE. CDR3 amino acids: CASILRFRAYTRELFF. The DNA of the CDR3 is TGTGCCAGCATCTTGCGGTTCAGGGCCTACACCAGGGAGCTGTTTTTT.

About this clonotype itself: A much larger clone is a single base away; this may be a read error. The CDR3 coding sequence is TGTGCCAACAGCTTGGACGCGGGAGGAGGAGAGACCCAGTACTTC. Translation gives CANSLDAGGGETQYF. The chain employs TRBV5-6 and TRBJ2-5, with 8 bases fitting TRBD2. The CDR3 contains 15 residues. Germline V gene lookup returns CDR1 SGHDT and CDR2 YYEEEE. Full variable domain (missing parts from reference TRBV5-6 and TRBJ2-5): DAGVTQSPTHLIKTRGQQVTLRCSPKSGHDTVSWYQQALGQGPQFIFQYYEEEERQRGNFPDRFSGHQFPNYSSELNVNALLLGDSALYLCANSLDAGGGETQYFGPGTRLLVL.

As for this clonotype: One end of the junction fails to match germline, which may point to a read error. The J gene is TRBJ2-7, the V gene TRBV12-5; D is possibly TRBD1 or TRBD2 (5 bases each). Germline V gene lookup returns CDR1 LGHNT and CDR2 FRNRAP. This CDR3 has 13 amino acids. CDR3 DNA sequence: TGTGCCTGTGAGGGGACCTGTTCCTATGAGCAGTACTTC. It specifies CACEGTCSYEQYF. The complete variable domain, with remaining parts taken from reference TRBV12-5 and TRBJ2-7, reads DARVTQTPRHKVTEMGQEVTMRCQPILGHNTVFWYRQTMMQGLELLAYFRNRAPLDDSGMPKDRFSAEMPDATLATLKIQPSEPRDSAVYFCACEGTCSYEQYFGPGTRLTVT.

As regards this clonotype: One end of the junction fails to match germline, which may point to a read error. The chain has TRBV6-6 and TRBJ2-7, with unresolved D. Germline assignment: CDR1 MNHNY and CDR2 SVGAGI (reference sequence). The CDR3 runs to 15 residues. CDR3 sequence (DNA): TGTGTCAGCATCGGTTATAGAGATTACTCCTACGAGCGGTACTTC. Amino acids: CVSIGYRDYSYERYF.

This clonotype was counted only a few times. The V and J genes are TRBV6-2 or TRBV6-3 and TRBJ2-3, with D perhaps TRBD2 (5 bases). V lost 9 bases to trimming and J lost 10 bases, with 20 bases between them. The CDR3 covers 13 residues. The germline V gene encodes CDR1 MNHEY and CDR2 SVGEGT. Here the CDR3 reads CASSTGTRTPQYF. The CDR3 nucleotides read TGTGCCAGTTCCACTGGCACTAGAACCCCGCAGTATTTT.

This clonotype was detected once. The chain joins TRBV10-1 to TRBJ2-1; TRBD1 is a possible D gene (6 bases). The V end lost 3 bases, the J end lost 7 bases, and 16 bases lay between the germline ends. CDR1 is WNHNN and CDR2 is SYGVQD in the germline V gene (reference sequence). The length of the CDR3 is 15 residues. The CDR3 DNA sequence: TGCGCCAGCAGTGATCAGATCAGGGGTGGAAATGAGCAGTTCTTC. It specifies CASSDQIRGGNEQFF.

Worth noting for this clonotype: A much larger clonotype is one base distant, so this may be a read error. V usage is TRBV6-2 or TRBV6-3 and J usage is TRBJ1-5; TRBD1 might be the D (6 bases). The CDR3 is made up of 14 amino acids. The germline V gene encodes CDR1 MNHEY and CDR2 SVGEGT. The CDR3 DNA reads as TGTGCCGGCAGTTCCAGGGGAACCAATCAGCCCCAGCATTTT. Translating it yields CAGSSRGTNQPQHF.

As for this clonotype: Relative to the germline gene, one junction end is altered; a read error may explain this. The V gene is TRBV12-3 or TRBV12-4, the J gene TRBJ2-3; D call uncertain. The CDR3 extends over 11 amino acids. The CDR3 reads CAIRSTDTQCF. Written as DNA, the CDR3 is TGTGCCATTAGGAGCACAGATACGCAGTGTTTT.

For this clonotype: The junction does not match germline at one end; this may be a read error. The chain links TRBV29-1 to TRBJ2-7; no clear D gene. This CDR3 has 13 residues. The V gene's germline CDR1 is SQVTM and CDR2 ANQGSEA. CDR3 sequence: CSVEPPRSFEQYF. Written as DNA, the CDR3 is TGCAGCGTTGAACCACCACGATCCTTCGAGCAGTACTTC.

About this clonotype: At one of its ends the junction is not consistent with the germline gene, which may arise from a read error. V gene TRBV4-2 combines with J gene TRBJ2-7; D is unclear. Germline V gene lookup returns CDR1 LGHNA and CDR2 YNFKEQ. This CDR3 region has 16 residues. CDR3 sequence: CVSSPELTPRTDEQYF. For the CDR3, the DNA is TGTGTCAGCAGCCCAGAACTAACGCCGAGGACGGACGAGCAGTACTTC.

Remarks on this clonotype: One end of the junction varies from germline; a read error may be responsible. CDR3 protein: CSVEGRCLAEVYNEQLF. CDR3 DNA: TGCAGCGTTGAAGGGAGGTGCCTAGCGGAGGTCTACAATGAGCAGCTCTTC. The chain has TRBV29-1 and TRBJ2-1; 7 nucleotides agree with TRBD2. There are 17 residues in the CDR3. Germline V CDR1 and CDR2: SQVTM, ANQGSEA.

This clonotype appeared many times. The rearrangement uses TRBV29-1 and TRBJ2-3, with 7 bases aligning to TRBD2. V shed 6 bases and J 3 bases; nucleotides not matched to a gene: 12. Germline V gene sequence: CDR1 SQVTM, CDR2 ANQGSEA. This CDR3 contains 15 residues. For the CDR3, the DNA is TGCAGCGTGGGGGGGGACCAAGCTGCTACAGATACGCAGTATTTT. It is translated as CSVGGDQAATDTQYF.

This chain connects TRBV4-2 to TRBJ2-5; perhaps TRBD2 as D (7 bases). Per the germline V gene, CDR1 is LGHNA and CDR2 is YNFKEQ. The CDR3 consists of 15 residues. Trimming removed 2 bases from V and 5 bases from J, with 15 bases in between. The CDR3 sequence: CASSQLGGAGETQYF. CDR3 sequence (DNA): TGTGCCAGCAGCCAATTAGGGGGGGCGGGGGAGACCCAGTACTTC.

This clonotype was counted a single time. The CDR3 does not close with the conserved phenylalanine or tryptophan, likely indicating a read error. The CDR3 loop is CASSLSRGIVEAFY. DNA of the CDR3: TGTGCCAGCAGTTTAAGTCGGGGGATAGTTGAAGCTTTCTAT. The chain carries TRBV11-1 and TRBJ1-1; D possibly corresponds to TRBD1 (5 bases). The germline CDR1 and CDR2 sequences are SGHAT and FQDESV (reference sequence). This CDR3 has 14 amino acids. The V end was cut by 6 bases, the J end by 7 bases, with 18 bases between.

This clonotype has a single count. The V call is TRBV29-1, the J call TRBJ1-1, with D hard to call. Germline assignment: CDR1 SQVTM and CDR2 ANQGSEA. The CDR3 extends over 13 amino acids. CDR3 amino acids: CCAVCGLNTEAFF. CDR3 in DNA: TGCTGCGCCGTGTGCGGACTGAACACTGAAGCTTTCTTT.

The J gene is TRBJ2-3, the V gene TRBV5-1; 10 bases line up with TRBD2. Germline V lookup: CDR1 SGHRS, CDR2 YFSETQ. The CDR3 consists of 16 residues. V lost 6 bases and J lost 3; bases outside the gene matches: 10. Here the CDR3 reads CASISGLARNTDTQYF. The CDR3 coding sequence is TGCGCCAGCATCTCGGGACTAGCGAGGAATACAGATACGCAGTATTTT.

The genes are TRBV6-1 and TRBJ2-3; no clear D gene. The germline V and J ends were trimmed by 9 bases and 3 bases, with 7 bases remaining between them. This CDR3 region has 11 residues. CDR1 and CDR2 (germline): MNHNS, SASEGT. CDR3 DNA: TGTGCCAGGAGTCAGACAGATACGCAGTATTTT. Encoded protein: CARSQTDTQYF.

Regarding this clonotype: One end of the junction does not line up with germline, which may come from a read error. The chain joins TRBV5-5 to TRBJ2-7, with D tentatively TRBD2 (5 bases). Looked up from germline, CDR1 is SGHKS and CDR2 is YYEKEE (reference sequence). The CDR3 runs 16 residues. The CDR3 here is CASSLVMGVGVWEHYF. Written as DNA, the CDR3 is TGTGCCAGCAGCTTGGTTATGGGAGTGGGAGTATGGGAGCACTACTTC.

Notes on this clonotype: The germline gene is not matched at one end of the junction; a read error may be the cause. The chain links TRBV6-6 to TRBJ1-5; 9 positions agree with TRBD1. The germline gives CDR1 MNHNY, CDR2 SVGAGI (reference sequence). This CDR3 has 17 residues. DNA of the CDR3: TGTGGCAGCAGCCCCCGGACAGGGGTGATTAGCAATCAGCCCCAACATTTT. Translating it yields CGSSPRTGVISNQPQHF.

The genes are TRBV28 and TRBJ2-1, with 9 bases that match TRBD2. With 9 bases clipped from V and 8 bases from J, the junction kept 11 bases outside the gene matches. Per germline, CDR1 MDHEN and CDR2 SYDVKM. The CDR3 spans 14 residues. Here the CDR3 DNA reads TGTGCCAGTAGATTCGGGCGGGAGGGCGATGAGCAGTTCTTC. It is translated as CASRFGREGDEQFF.

As concerns this clonotype: One end of the junction does not line up with germline, which may come from a read error. The chain carries TRBV12-3 or TRBV12-4 and TRBJ2-7; D possibly corresponds to TRBD1 (6 bases). CDR3 length: 14 amino acids. CDR3 in amino acids: CASSRRQVSNEQYF. The CDR3 bases are TGTGCCAGTAGTCGCAGACAGGTCTCCAACGAGCAGTACTTC.

The chain is built from TRBV7-9 and TRBJ1-1; 9 nucleotides line up with TRBD1. V lost 8 bases and J lost 5; bases outside the gene matches: 6. The length of the CDR3 is 13 residues. Germline CDR1 SEHNR, CDR2 FQNEAQ (reference sequence). CDR3 nucleotides: TGTGCCAGCCACTCGGGACAGGGTACTGAAGCTTTCTTT. Its translation is CASHSGQGTEAFF.